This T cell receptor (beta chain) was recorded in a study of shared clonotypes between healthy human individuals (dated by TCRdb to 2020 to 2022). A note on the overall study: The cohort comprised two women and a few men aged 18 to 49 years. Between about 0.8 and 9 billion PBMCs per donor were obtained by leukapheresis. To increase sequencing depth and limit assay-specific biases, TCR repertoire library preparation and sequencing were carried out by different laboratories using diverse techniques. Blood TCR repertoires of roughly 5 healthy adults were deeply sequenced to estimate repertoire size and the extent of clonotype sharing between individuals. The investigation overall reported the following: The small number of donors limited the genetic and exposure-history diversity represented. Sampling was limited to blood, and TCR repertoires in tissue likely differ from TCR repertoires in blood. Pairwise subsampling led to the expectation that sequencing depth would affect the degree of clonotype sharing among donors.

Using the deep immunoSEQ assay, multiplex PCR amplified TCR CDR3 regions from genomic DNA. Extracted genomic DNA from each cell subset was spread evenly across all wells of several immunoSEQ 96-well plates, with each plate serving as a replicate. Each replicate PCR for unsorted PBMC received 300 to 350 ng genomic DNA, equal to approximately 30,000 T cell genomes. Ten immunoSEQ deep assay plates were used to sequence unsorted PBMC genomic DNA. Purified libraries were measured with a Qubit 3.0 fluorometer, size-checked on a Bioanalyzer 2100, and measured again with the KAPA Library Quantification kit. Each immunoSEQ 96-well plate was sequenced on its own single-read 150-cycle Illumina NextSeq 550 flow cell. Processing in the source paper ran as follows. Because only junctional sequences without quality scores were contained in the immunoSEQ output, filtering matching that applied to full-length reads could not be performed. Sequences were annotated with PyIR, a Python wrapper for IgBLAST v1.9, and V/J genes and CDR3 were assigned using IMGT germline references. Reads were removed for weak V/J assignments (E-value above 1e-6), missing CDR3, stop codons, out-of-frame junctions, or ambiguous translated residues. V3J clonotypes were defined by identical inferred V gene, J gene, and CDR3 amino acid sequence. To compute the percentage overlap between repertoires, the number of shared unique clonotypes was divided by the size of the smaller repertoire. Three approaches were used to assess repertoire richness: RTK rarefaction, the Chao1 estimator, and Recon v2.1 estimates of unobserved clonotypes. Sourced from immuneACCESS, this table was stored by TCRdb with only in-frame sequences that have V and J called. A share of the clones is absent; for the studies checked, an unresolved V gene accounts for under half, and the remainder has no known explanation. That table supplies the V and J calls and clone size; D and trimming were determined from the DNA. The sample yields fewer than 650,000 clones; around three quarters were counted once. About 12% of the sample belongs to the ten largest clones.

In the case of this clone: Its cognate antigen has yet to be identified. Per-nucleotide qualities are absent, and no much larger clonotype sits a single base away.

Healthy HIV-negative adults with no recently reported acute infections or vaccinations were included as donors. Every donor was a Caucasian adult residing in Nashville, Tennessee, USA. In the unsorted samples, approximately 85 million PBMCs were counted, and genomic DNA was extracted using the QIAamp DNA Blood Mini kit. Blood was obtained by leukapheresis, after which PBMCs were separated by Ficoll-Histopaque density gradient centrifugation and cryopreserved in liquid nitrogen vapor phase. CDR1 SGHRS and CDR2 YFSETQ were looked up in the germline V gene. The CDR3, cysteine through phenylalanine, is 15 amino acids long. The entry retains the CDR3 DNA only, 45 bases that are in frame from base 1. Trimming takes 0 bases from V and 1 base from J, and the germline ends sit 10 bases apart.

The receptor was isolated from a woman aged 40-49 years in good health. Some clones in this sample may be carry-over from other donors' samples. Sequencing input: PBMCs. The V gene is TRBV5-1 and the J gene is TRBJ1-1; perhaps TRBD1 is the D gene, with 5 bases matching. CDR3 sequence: CASSLAQGGNTEAFF. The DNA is TGCGCCAGCAGCTTGGCGCAGGGAGGGAACACTGAAGCTTTCTTT. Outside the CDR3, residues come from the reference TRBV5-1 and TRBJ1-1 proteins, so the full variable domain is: KAGVTQTPRYLIKTRGQQVTLSCSPISGHRSVSWYQQTPGQGLQFLFEYFSETQRNKGNFPGRFSGRQFSNSRSEMNVSTLELGDSALYLCASSLAQGGNTEAFFGQGTRLTVV.